These 23 T cell receptor beta chains were all obtained from the same sample, sequenced in a study of metastatic and nonmetastatic thyroid tumors. TCRdb re-analyzed the PCR reads through MiXCR. The data hold some 7,300 clones, with 18% observed a single time. Each patient came to thyroid surgery without any prior treatment (of any kind). The sequenced sample was adjacent normal tissue. The receptors originated from a male donor with papillary thyroid cancer or a benign thyroid nodule (not recorded which). Some clones in this sample may be carry-over from other donors' samples.

This clone occurred many times. V usage is TRBV6-1 and J usage is TRBJ2-7; 9 nucleotides line up with TRBD1. Germline CDR1 and CDR2: MNHNS and SASEGT. This CDR3 region has 14 residues. Trimming removed 6 bases from V and 3 bases from J; junction bases left unmatched: 6. The DNA for the CDR3 is TGTGCCAGCAGGGGTGGGGACAGGGACTACGAGCAGTACTTC. Amino acids: CASRGGDRDYEQYF.

Turning to this clone: A much larger clone is a single base away; this may be a read error. V usage is TRBV7-8 and J usage is TRBJ1-1, with D uncertain. Trimming took off 2 bases at V and 4 bases at J, with 11 bases between the two ends. Germline CDR1 and CDR2: SGHVS and FQNEAQ. CDR3 size: 14 residues. In DNA form, the CDR3 reads TGTGCCAGCAGCTTATATCCGGGAGGCACTGAAGCTTTCTTT. Translating gives CASSLYPGGTEAFF.

This clone was seen a handful of times. Germline is not matched at one junction end, which may reflect a read error. The chain has TRBV28 and TRBJ2-1; TRBD1 agrees at 7 bases. The CDR3 covers 15 residues. From germline, CDR1 is MDHEN and CDR2 SYDVKM. The CDR3 reads CASGLKGATCNEKFF. DNA for the CDR3: TGTGCCAGCGGTTTAAAGGGGGCAACCTGCAATGAGAAGTTCTTC.

V usage is TRBV7-2 and J usage is TRBJ2-3, with TRBD1 matching over 8 bases. CDR1 is SGHTA, CDR2 FQGNSA, per germline. The CDR3 covers 17 residues. With 2 bases clipped from V and 3 bases from J, the junction kept 10 bases outside the gene matches. DNA for the CDR3: TGTGCCAGCAGCTTACGCTCCCGCAGGGGGCGAACAGATACGCAGTATTTT. Its translation is CASSLRSRRGRTDTQYF.

This clone is labeled large (0.1 to 1%). The rearrangement links TRBV6-5 to TRBJ2-7, with 10 bases fitting TRBD1. Germline-derived CDR1 and CDR2 are MNHEY and SVGAGI. The CDR3 is made up of 15 amino acids. J was trimmed by 4 bases and V by 2 bases; bases with no gene match: 5. This CDR3 is CASSYGTGDPYEQYF. In DNA form, the CDR3 reads TGTGCCAGCAGTTACGGGACAGGGGACCCATACGAGCAGTACTTC.

This clone was detected only a few times. The chain recombines TRBV6-1 with TRBJ2-1, with D perhaps matching TRBD1 or TRBD2 (6 bases each). This CDR3 has 16 residues. V lost 5 bases and J 9 bases, leaving 23 bases between the germline ends. The germline gives CDR1 MNHNS, CDR2 SASEGT. CDR3 loop: CASSLYRGGTESEQFF. The CDR3 bases are TGTGCCAGCAGTTTATATAGAGGGGGGACTGAGAGTGAGCAGTTCTTC.

With regard to this clone: One end of the junction fails to match germline, which may point to a read error. V and J are TRBV6-1 and TRBJ2-7; 7 positions match TRBD1. This CDR3 is 14 amino acids long. The germline gives CDR1 MNHNS, CDR2 SASEGT. CDR3 DNA sequence: TGTGCCAGCAGTGAAAGGGGGCCCGGGTACGGGAAGTATTTC. This gives the protein CASSERGPGYGKYF.

This chain links TRBV10-3 with TRBJ1-3, with TRBD1 as a possible D gene (5 bases). The germline gives CDR1 ENHRY, CDR2 SYGVKD. The CDR3 has 15 amino acids. V was clipped by 4 bases and J by 0 bases, with 10 bases between them. CDR3 protein: CAISGQLSSGNTIYF. The CDR3 DNA reads TGTGCCATCAGTGGACAGCTGAGCTCTGGAAACACCATATATTTT.

This clone was seen a handful of times. The rearrangement joins TRBV12-3 or TRBV12-4 to TRBJ1-5; the match to TRBD1 covers 8 bases. The CDR3 is 14 amino acids. V shed 6 bases, J shed 6 bases, and the junction held 7 bases outside the gene matches. In DNA form, the CDR3 reads TGTGCCAGCAGCCGACAGGGGATGAGTCAGCCCCAGCATTTT. This sequence encodes CASSRQGMSQPQHF.

This clone was observed a handful of times. J is TRBJ2-7 and V is TRBV25-1; tentative D call: TRBD2 (6 bases). The germline CDR1 and CDR2 sequences are MGHDK and SYGVNS. The CDR3 runs 16 residues. The V gene lost 2 bases and the J gene lost 4 bases, with 18 bases spanning the gap. In DNA, the CDR3 is TGTGCCAGCAGTGAACCGCCTCTAGCGATGGGTTACGAGCAGTACGTC. It is translated as CASSEPPLAMGYEQYV.

On this clone itself: This CDR3 fails to terminate in the conserved phenylalanine or tryptophan, so it likely reflects a read error. Because the CDR3's place on the DNA is in doubt, the DNA is left out and the CDR3 is given as listed by TCRdb. The V call is TRBV20-1, the J call TRBJ1-1. With termini counted, the CDR3 has 12 amino acids. CDR1 is DFQATT and CDR2 is SNEGSKA in the germline V gene (reference sequence). CDR3 amino acids: CSASRGARVGPI.

The V and J genes are TRBV10-3 and TRBJ2-1; D uncertain. This CDR3 has 13 amino acids. Between the trimmed V and J ends, which lost 7 bases and 6 bases, there was a span of 13 bases. CDR1 ENHRY and CDR2 SYGVKD come from the germline V gene. This CDR3 reads CAIIPEESNEQFF. The CDR3 coding sequence is TGTGCCATCATCCCTGAGGAGTCCAATGAGCAGTTCTTC.

This clone was detected only a few times. V is TRBV28 and J is TRBJ1-5, with TRBD1 matching over 8 bases. Germline lookup yields CDR1 MDHEN and CDR2 SYDVKM. This CDR3 is built from 15 residues. The V segment lost 3 bases and the J segment 3 bases; nucleotides outside the gene matches: 4. The CDR3 sequence: CASSLTGVDNQPQHF. CDR3 coding DNA: TGTGCCAGCAGTTTGACAGGGGTTGACAATCAGCCCCAGCATTTT.

J is TRBJ1-2 and V is TRBV6-1, with D perhaps matching TRBD1 (6 bases). Germline values: CDR1 MNHNS, CDR2 SASEGT. V was trimmed by 5 bases and J by 3 bases, leaving 16 bases between them. The CDR3 consists of 15 residues. The CDR3 region is CASSTQGAGDYGYTF. The CDR3 DNA sequence: TGTGCCAGCAGTACACAGGGCGCGGGGGACTATGGCTACACCTTC.

Within the sample, this clone is medium-sized. The gene calls are TRBV12-3 or TRBV12-4 and TRBJ1-4, with TRBD1 as a possible D gene (5 bases). The CDR3 sequence is 13 residues long. V shed 6 bases and J shed 6 bases, with 11 bases lying between them. The CDR3 DNA is TGTGCCAGCAGGCTACAGGAGGATGAAAAACTGTTTTTT. The encoded protein is CASRLQEDEKLFF.

In its sample, this clone was seen many times. This chain connects TRBV4-3 to TRBJ2-3; D is perhaps TRBD1 (6 bases). Per germline, CDR1 LGHNA and CDR2 YSLEER. This CDR3 is 14 amino acids long. V was pared by 0 bases and J by 7 bases, with 11 bases between. CDR3 sequence (DNA): TGCGCCAGCAGCCAAGACAGGGGACGCAATACGCAGTATTTT. Encoded protein: CASSQDRGRNTQYF.

This clone was observed at least ten times. This sequence joins TRBV20-1 and TRBJ2-3; D gene ambiguous. Trimming pared 3 bases from V and 2 bases from J, leaving 9 bases between. CDR1 DFQATT and CDR2 SNEGSKA come from the germline V gene (reference sequence). The CDR3 is made up of 13 amino acids. The chain's CDR3 is CSASVALTDTQYF. The DNA of the CDR3 is TGCAGTGCTAGCGTAGCCCTCACAGATACGCAGTATTTT.

The chain combines TRBV20-1 with TRBJ2-3; D is unresolved. The CDR3 sequence is 13 residues long. V lost 3 bases and J 5 bases, leaving 12 bases between the germline ends. Germline-derived CDR1 and CDR2 are DFQATT and SNEGSKA (reference sequence). The CDR3 sequence is CSASGLVGDTQYF. CDR3 sequence (DNA): TGCAGTGCTAGCGGCCTCGTAGGAGATACGCAGTATTTT.

The chain combines TRBV20-1 with TRBJ2-7; the match to TRBD1 covers 8 bases. Germline V gene lookup returns CDR1 DFQATT and CDR2 SNEGSKA (reference sequence). V lost 5 bases to trimming and J lost 7 bases; unmatched junction nucleotides: 4. The CDR3 extends over 11 amino acids. The CDR3 coding sequence is TGCAGTGCTGACACAGGGGGTGAGCAGTACGTC. This gives the protein CSADTGGEQYV.

The J gene is TRBJ2-7, the V gene TRBV20-1; 7 bases map to TRBD2. The V gene end was trimmed by 0 bases and the J gene end by 1 base; junction bases not matched to a gene: 3. The V gene's germline CDR1 is DFQATT and CDR2 SNEGSKA (reference sequence). The CDR3 covers 14 residues. The CDR3 DNA is TGCAGTGCTAGAGATGGGACTATATCCTACGAGCAGTACGTC. This codes for CSARDGTISYEQYV.

This clone was picked up a small number of times. The V and J genes are TRBV19 and TRBJ2-1; no clear D gene. CDR1 is LNHDA and CDR2 is SQIVND in the germline V gene (reference sequence). V was trimmed by 3 bases and J by 9 bases, leaving 9 bases between them. The CDR3 is 12 amino acids. The CDR3 loop is CASSISGSEQFF. In nucleotides, the CDR3 is TGTGCCAGTAGTATTTCAGGTAGTGAGCAGTTCTTC.

The rearrangement uses TRBV28 and TRBJ2-2, with 11 bases aligning to TRBD2. With 2 bases clipped from V and 6 bases from J, the junction kept 2 bases outside the gene matches. The CDR3 is 15 residues long. The germline V gene has CDR1 MDHEN and CDR2 SYDVKM. CDR3 DNA: TGTGCCAGCAGTTTACTAGCGGGAGGCCCCGGGGAGCTGTTTTTT. It translates to CASSLLAGGPGELFF.

This clone is medium-sized. The rearrangement links TRBV15 to TRBJ2-7; D possibly corresponds to TRBD2 (5 bases). The CDR3 has 13 amino acids. V gave up 0 bases and J gave up 3 bases, with 6 bases separating them. Germline CDR1 and CDR2: LNHNV and YYDKDF (reference sequence). CDR3 residues: CATSRDRGYEQYF. The DNA of the CDR3 is TGTGCCACCAGCAGAGATCGGGGCTACGAGCAGTACTTC.